Presented here are 18 T cell receptor beta chains from one specimen sequenced in a study of early T cells in non-severe SARS-CoV-2 infection. In TCRdb, the 5' RACE reads were re-called with MiXCR into one record per CDR3 protein. This table holds tens of thousands of distinct CDR3 sequences, approximately 10% found once. The sample consisted of whole blood. These receptors all come from an adult who was a healthcare worker with PCR-confirmed SARS-CoV-2 infection or an uninfected control (not recorded which).

The chain employs TRBV18 and TRBJ1-1, with D unresolved. Trimming took off 3 bases at V and 5 bases at J, with 10 bases between the two ends. There are 13 residues in the CDR3. Looked up from germline, CDR1 is KGHSH and CDR2 is LQKENI. The CDR3 reads CASSPQGGTEAFF. The CDR3 DNA follows: TGTGCCAGCTCACCGCAAGGCGGGACTGAAGCTTTCTTT.

This clonotype appeared many times. The chain is built from TRBV6-2 or TRBV6-3 and TRBJ2-2; TRBD2 matches at 11 bases. J gave up 0 bases and V 4 bases, and 13 bases lay outside the gene matches. Germline loops: CDR1 MNHEY, CDR2 SVGEGT. CDR3 size: 20 residues. CDR3 loop: CASSSATPSGGLSNTGELFF. CDR3 bases: TGTGCCAGCAGTTCCGCGACGCCTAGCGGGGGGCTGTCGAACACCGGGGAGCTGTTTTTT.

The chain employs TRBV5-4 and TRBJ1-2; D gene uncertain. Germline V CDR1 and CDR2: SGHNT, YYREEE (reference sequence). Trimming stripped 0 bases from V and 0 bases from J, with 6 bases between. CDR3 length equals 14 residues. The CDR3 region has the DNA TGTGCCAGCAGCTTGGACAGCTCTAACTATGGCTACACCTTC. Translation: CASSLDSSNYGYTF. Filled out from reference TRBV5-4 and TRBJ1-2, the complete variable domain reads ETGVTQSPTHLIKTRGQQVTLRCSSQSGHNTVSWYQQALGQGPQFIFQYYREEENGRGNFPPRFSGLQFPNYSSELNVNALELDDSALYLCASSLDSSNYGYTFGSGTRLTVV.

This clonotype has ten or more counts. The rearrangement joins TRBV7-9 to TRBJ2-1; D perhaps matches TRBD2 (5 bases). Germline V gives CDR1 SEHNR, CDR2 FQNEAQ (reference sequence). V was cut by 8 bases and J by 10 bases, with 9 bases left in between. The length of the CDR3 is 10 residues. This CDR3 is CASEGSEQFF. DNA for the CDR3: TGTGCCAGCGAGGGAAGCGAGCAGTTCTTC. The entire variable domain, with the rest obtained from reference TRBV7-9 and TRBJ2-1, is as follows: DTGVSQNPRHKITKRGQNVTFRCDPISEHNRLYWYRQTLGQGPEFLTYFQNEAQLEKSRLLSDRFSAERPKGSFSTLEIQRTEQGDSAMYLCASEGSEQFFGPGTRLTVL.

This clonotype appeared many times. This chain joins TRBV5-6 and TRBJ1-1; possibly TRBD1 for D (5 bases). Germline V gene lookup returns CDR1 SGHDT and CDR2 YYEEEE. V lost 5 bases to trimming and J lost 1 base, with 12 bases between them. The CDR3 is 14 residues long. Here the CDR3 DNA reads TGTGCCAGCAGGAGGGGACGGTCGAACACTGAAGCTTTCTTT. Residues: CASRRGRSNTEAFF.

The sample holds a few counts of this clonotype. The chain employs TRBV14 and TRBJ2-1, with 9 bases matching TRBD2. CDR1 SGHDN and CDR2 FVKESK come from the germline V gene. The CDR3 is 15 residues long. V lost 4 bases, J lost 9 bases, and 10 bases stayed unmatched. The CDR3 protein is CASSLPPGLAAEQFF. The CDR3 DNA reads TGTGCCAGCAGCCTCCCACCGGGACTAGCCGCTGAGCAGTTCTTC.

This clonotype was seen repeatedly, ten times or more. This chain connects TRBV21-1 to TRBJ2-1; the table's D call of TRBD1 was not tested on the DNA. TRBV21-1 counts as a pseudogene. The CDR3 extends over 14 amino acids. CDR3 nucleotides: TGTGCCAGCAGCAAACGGACAGGGGGCAATGAGCAGTTCTTC. Its translation: CASSKRTGGNEQFF.

This clonotype was found many times. The chain carries TRBV12-3 or TRBV12-4 and TRBJ2-1; TRBD2 might be the D (5 bases). Trimming removed 6 bases from V and 6 bases from J, with 18 bases in between. The CDR3 has 15 residues. CDR3: CASSTLGAVGNEQFF. Written as DNA, the CDR3 is TGTGCCAGCAGCACACTCGGAGCGGTAGGCAATGAGCAGTTCTTC.

This clonotype has ten or more counts. The V gene is TRBV19, the J gene TRBJ2-1; 9 bases agree with TRBD1. Germline CDR1 and CDR2: LNHDA and SQIVND (reference sequence). The CDR3 runs 14 residues. After removal of 6 bases from V and 3 bases from J, the junction contained 3 bases not matched to a gene. The DNA for the CDR3 is TGTGCCAGTAGGACAGGGGGGGACTACAATGAGCAGTTCTTC. Translation gives CASRTGGDYNEQFF.

This clonotype was seen a handful of times. This chain links TRBV5-6 with TRBJ1-5; possible D gene TRBD1, 5 bases. The V and J ends lost 2 bases and 7 bases respectively, with 13 bases between them. Germline CDR1 SGHDT, CDR2 YYEEEE. The CDR3 consists of 14 residues. The CDR3 protein is CASSLDGGSQPQHF. CDR3 bases: TGTGCCAGCAGCTTAGACGGGGGGAGCCAGCCCCAGCATTTT.

In its sample, this clonotype was seen a few times. The chain recombines TRBV7-9 with TRBJ2-3; unclear D gene. CDR3 length equals 13 residues. The ends were cut back, 8 bases at V and 0 bases at J, with 9 bases in the middle. CDR1 SEHNR and CDR2 FQNEAQ come from the germline V gene (reference sequence). The CDR3 region is CASANPSTDTQYF. The CDR3 coding sequence is TGTGCCAGCGCTAACCCTAGCACAGATACGCAGTATTTT.

CDR3 sequence reads: CASSTYRDYEQYF. The DNA of the CDR3 is TGTGCCAGTAGTACGTACAGGGACTACGAGCAGTACTTC. The chain couples TRBV19 to TRBJ2-7; a possible D gene is TRBD1 (6 bases). Trimming cost V 4 bases and J 3 bases, with 10 bases left between them. CDR3 length: 13 amino acids. Per germline, CDR1 LNHDA and CDR2 SQIVND (reference sequence).

This clonotype appeared a few times. V gene TRBV2 combines with J gene TRBJ1-1; perhaps TRBD1 as D (5 bases). This CDR3 spans 15 amino acids. Germline V CDR1 and CDR2: SNHLY, FYNNEI. The ends were cut back, 7 bases at V and 1 base at J, with 16 bases in the middle. The CDR3 loop is CASTKGRAPNTEAFF. The CDR3 DNA reads as TGTGCCAGCACAAAGGGCAGGGCCCCGAACACTGAAGCTTTCTTT.

The gene calls are TRBV9 and TRBJ2-3, with 7 bases identical to TRBD1. Germline lookup yields CDR1 SGDLS and CDR2 YYNGEE. This CDR3 is built from 16 residues. Unmatched junction bases numbered 11, after V lost 4 bases and J lost 3 bases. CDR3 protein: CASSSVKGGLTDTQYF. The CDR3, as DNA: TGTGCCAGCAGCTCCGTAAAAGGGGGCTTGACAGATACGCAGTATTTT.

This clonotype appeared many times. The chain has TRBV5-4 and TRBJ1-1; 7 bases agree with TRBD1. Germline lookup yields CDR1 SGHNT and CDR2 YYREEE (reference sequence). The J segment lost 7 bases and the V segment lost 4 bases, leaving 7 bases of the junction unmatched. This CDR3 has 13 amino acids. The CDR3 protein is CASSPRQGIEAFF. CDR3 DNA: TGTGCCAGCAGCCCCCGACAGGGTATTGAAGCTTTCTTT.

This clonotype was recorded a few times. This sequence joins TRBV7-9 and TRBJ2-7; D may be TRBD2 (6 bases). Germline V gives CDR1 SEHNR, CDR2 FQNEAQ (reference sequence). V lost 7 bases and J 3 bases, leaving 10 bases between the germline ends. CDR3 size: 12 residues. The CDR3 DNA is TGTGCCAGCACCTACGGGAGCTACGAGCAGTACTTC. It specifies CASTYGSYEQYF.

V usage is TRBV11-2 and J usage is TRBJ2-3, with 7 nucleotides matching TRBD2. In germline, CDR1 is SGHAT, CDR2 FQNNGV. The CDR3 spans 14 residues. The ends lost 5 bases at V and 4 bases at J; junction bases unmatched: 6. The CDR3 loop is CASSPRTRADTQYF. The CDR3 DNA sequence: TGTGCCAGCAGCCCCCGGACTAGGGCAGATACGCAGTATTTT.

In its sample, this clonotype was seen many times. V and J are TRBV12-3 or TRBV12-4 and TRBJ1-3; D call uncertain. This CDR3 has 12 residues. Trimming took off 8 bases at V and 0 bases at J, with 5 bases between the two ends. CDR3 bases: TGTGCCAGCGGCAGCTCTGGAAACACCATATATTTT. Its protein product is CASGSSGNTIYF.